A single sample is the source of the 12 T cell receptor beta chains below, sequenced in a study of blood T cell repertoires in COVID-19 (dated by TCRdb to about 2020). Libraries were constructed by the immunoSEQ multiplex PCR assay. TCRdb took this table from immuneACCESS and kept in-frame rearrangements with V and J called. Such tables lack part of the clones; where checked against another copy, unresolved V genes explain under half of the gap, and the rest is unexplained. In all, the sample holds around 180,000 clones, and over 75% of those were seen once. The top ten constitute over 2.5% of the sample. Sequencing was performed on peripheral blood. Receptors were obtained from a man aged 55 to 70 with acute or convalescent COVID-19.

The J gene is TRBJ1-3, the V gene TRBV7-9; D gene unclear. Germline CDR1 SEHNR, CDR2 FQNEAQ (reference sequence). The CDR3 is 13 amino acids. V was pared by 5 bases and J by 0 bases, with 5 bases between. The CDR3 protein is CASSSYSGNTIYF. For the CDR3, the DNA is TGTGCCAGCAGCAGCTACTCTGGAAACACCATATATTTT.

The chain carries TRBV20-1 and TRBJ2-7; D uncertain. Trimming pared 3 bases from V and 0 bases from J, leaving 9 bases between. Germline assignment: CDR1 DFQATT and CDR2 SNEGSKA (reference sequence). CDR3 size: 13 residues. The CDR3 sequence: CSASSQASYEQYF. CDR3 nucleotides: TGCAGTGCTAGTAGTCAGGCCTCCTACGAGCAGTACTTC.

The V and J genes are TRBV7-9 and TRBJ1-1; D is ambiguous. CDR3 length: 14 residues. Trimming took off 0 bases at V and 1 base at J, with 6 bases between the two ends. The germline V gene has CDR1 SEHNR and CDR2 FQNEAQ (reference sequence). This CDR3 reads CASSLARPNTEAFF. In nucleotides, the CDR3 is TGTGCCAGCAGCTTAGCGAGGCCGAACACTGAAGCTTTCTTT.

The chain employs TRBV24-1 and TRBJ2-7; TRBD2 agrees at 9 bases. The CDR3 is 15 amino acids. The V gene end was trimmed by 3 bases and the J gene end by 0 bases; junction bases not matched to a gene: 2. Germline V gene lookup returns CDR1 KGHDR and CDR2 SFDVKD. CDR3 residues: CATSDRLAVSYEQYF. Written as DNA, the CDR3 is TGTGCCACCAGTGATCGACTAGCGGTCTCCTACGAGCAGTACTTC.

This rearrangement joins TRBV5-1 to TRBJ2-2; D is perhaps TRBD1 (6 bases). Germline values: CDR1 SGHRS, CDR2 YFSETQ. The CDR3 extends over 16 amino acids. Trimming stripped 0 bases from V and 4 bases from J, with 13 bases between. As DNA, the CDR3 is TGCGCCAGCAGCTTGGAAACAGGGATCGGCACCGGGGAGCTGTTTTTT. Residues: CASSLETGIGTGELFF. Combining the CDR3 with reference TRBV5-1 and TRBJ2-2 gives the whole variable domain KAGVTQTPRYLIKTRGQQVTLSCSPISGHRSVSWYQQTPGQGLQFLFEYFSETQRNKGNFPGRFSGRQFSNSRSEMNVSTLELGDSALYLCASSLETGIGTGELFFGEGSRLTVL.

This sequence joins TRBV19 and TRBJ1-2; tentatively, D is TRBD1 (6 bases). V lost 4 bases to trimming and J lost 3 bases, with 12 bases between them. CDR3 length: 14 residues. Germline CDR1 is LNHDA and CDR2 is SQIVND (reference sequence). The CDR3 here is CASSRGTGYYGYTF. Here the CDR3 DNA reads TGTGCCAGTAGTAGGGGAACAGGGTACTATGGCTACACCTTC.

The chain combines TRBV5-1 with TRBJ2-7, with D perhaps matching TRBD2 (6 bases). The length of the CDR3 is 17 residues. Germline assignment: CDR1 SGHRS and CDR2 YFSETQ. Trimming left V 0 bases short and J 2 bases short, with 18 bases between. The CDR3 is CASSLVTPGTLPYEQYF. CDR3 sequence (DNA): TGCGCCAGCAGCTTGGTTACCCCCGGGACTCTTCCCTACGAGCAGTACTTC.

The rearrangement links TRBV20-1 to TRBJ2-5, with D hard to call. V was clipped by 5 bases and J by 5 bases, with 9 bases between them. Germline V gives CDR1 DFQATT, CDR2 SNEGSKA (reference sequence). The length of the CDR3 is 11 residues. As DNA, the CDR3 is TGCAGTGCTCCTCACCGGGAGACCCAGTACTTC. It yields the protein CSAPHRETQYF.

The chain uses TRBV7-9 and TRBJ2-7; 9 positions match TRBD2. This CDR3 is 21 amino acids long. J gave up 0 bases and V 5 bases, and 23 bases lay outside the gene matches. Germline CDR1 and CDR2: SEHNR and FQNEAQ (reference sequence). This chain's CDR3 is CASSMEGTDLRTSVSSYEQYF. The CDR3 DNA is TGTGCCAGCAGCATGGAAGGGACAGATCTACGGACTAGCGTTAGCTCCTACGAGCAGTACTTC.

DNA of the CDR3: TGTGCCAGCAACCAAGGGGCGGGACTCCACAATGAGCAGTTCTTC. Its translation is CASNQGAGLHNEQFF. The chain joins TRBV28 to TRBJ2-1; D possibly corresponds to TRBD2 (6 bases). The CDR3 is made up of 15 amino acids. CDR1 is MDHEN, CDR2 SYDVKM, per germline. The ends were cut back, 7 bases at V and 5 bases at J, with 18 bases in the middle.

The count of this clone is one. The rearrangement uses TRBV4-1 and TRBJ1-1; TRBD1 might be the D (6 bases). Between the trimmed V and J ends, which lost 3 bases and 3 bases, there was a span of 14 bases. The CDR3 is 15 amino acids. The germline CDR1 and CDR2 sequences are MGHRA and YSYEKL. The CDR3 here is CASSQMAGAHTEAFF. CDR3 DNA sequence: TGCGCCAGCAGCCAGATGGCAGGGGCCCACACTGAAGCTTTCTTT.

The rearrangement joins TRBV7-9 to TRBJ2-1; no clear D. Per germline, CDR1 SEHNR and CDR2 FQNEAQ (reference sequence). The CDR3 length is 14 residues. Trimming shortened V by 1 base and J by 8 bases, and 12 bases separated the two germline ends. The CDR3 protein is CASSLDTTLHEQFF. CDR3 in DNA: TGTGCCAGCAGCTTAGACACTACCCTACATGAGCAGTTCTTC.